The 14 T cell receptor beta chains reported below all come from one sample, sequenced in a study of T cell responses to AZD1222 COVID-19 vaccine. This table comes from immunoSEQ multiplex PCR, and its TCRdb copy is limited to in-frame clones, with some not included. The sample has roughly 150,000 clones, 89% seen once. This specimen consisted of peripheral blood, obtained on day 0 of AZD1222 vaccination. The receptors were sampled from an adult in good health.

The V and J genes are TRBV5-1 and TRBJ2-7, with 16 nucleotides matching TRBD2. The CDR3 runs 17 residues. CDR1 is SGHRS and CDR2 is YFSETQ in the germline V gene. With V trimmed by 4 bases and J by 1 base, 5 bases remained unmatched. The CDR3 DNA reads TGCGCCAGCAGCGAGGGACTAGCGGGAGGGCCGTCCTACGAGCAGTACTTC. This codes for CASSEGLAGGPSYEQYF.

This clone was detected only a few times. Compared with germline, one end of the junction differs, possibly owing to a read error. CDR3 amino acids: CASTLRDRPNTEAFF. CDR3 nucleotide sequence: TGTGCCAGCACCTTAAGGGACAGACCTAACACTGAAGCTTTCTTT. The chain carries TRBV7-2 and TRBJ1-1; 7 nucleotides agree with TRBD1. CDR1 is SGHTA, CDR2 FQGNSA, per germline. CDR3 length equals 15 residues.

The chain links TRBV14 to TRBJ2-7, with TRBD1 matching over 7 bases. This CDR3 is 14 amino acids long. CDR1 SGHDN and CDR2 FVKESK come from the germline V gene. Trimming cost V 1 base and J 3 bases; bases outside gene matches: 3. The CDR3 here is CASSQGAGGYEQYF. As DNA, the CDR3 is TGTGCCAGCAGCCAAGGGGCAGGGGGCTACGAGCAGTACTTC.

This sequence joins TRBV2 and TRBJ1-1, with D hard to call. The CDR3 consists of 14 residues. Germline CDR1 is SNHLY and CDR2 is FYNNEI. Trimming pared 3 bases from V and 0 bases from J, leaving 8 bases between. This CDR3 reads CASSDGPLNTEAFF. The CDR3 DNA sequence: TGTGCCAGCAGTGACGGCCCTTTGAACACTGAAGCTTTCTTT.

This sequence joins TRBV7-8 and TRBJ1-1; D remains ambiguous. CDR1 and CDR2 (germline): SGHVS, FQNEAQ. The CDR3 length is 13 residues. The ends were cut back, 4 bases at V and 0 bases at J, with 6 bases in the middle. DNA for the CDR3: TGTGCCAGCAGCTCGGGCATGAACACTGAAGCTTTCTTT. Its protein is CASSSGMNTEAFF.

V gene TRBV3-1 (or the pseudogene TRBV3-2) combines with J gene TRBJ2-2; D unresolved. CDR3 length: 17 residues. Trimming left V 6 bases short and J 4 bases short, with 21 bases between. CDR1 LGHDT and CDR2 YNNKEL come from the germline V gene (reference sequence). CDR3 in DNA: TGTGCCAGCAGACCGGCTATTTCAAGAAAGGGCACCGGGGAGCTGTTTTTT. Protein sequence: CASRPAISRKGTGELFF.

V usage is TRBV19 and J usage is TRBJ1-1, with unresolved D. V was trimmed by 7 bases and J by 0 bases, leaving 12 bases between them. The germline CDR1 and CDR2 sequences are LNHDA and SQIVND (reference sequence). This CDR3 comprises 14 residues. The DNA for the CDR3 is TGTGCCAGTAAACAGACACCTTTGAACACTGAAGCTTTCTTT. Its translation: CASKQTPLNTEAFF.

This clone was seen a handful of times. The rearrangement uses TRBV29-1 and TRBJ2-2, with D perhaps TRBD2 (6 bases). V lost 6 bases, J lost 4 bases, and 15 bases lay in between. Germline V gene sequence: CDR1 SQVTM, CDR2 ANQGSEA. The CDR3 spans 14 residues. The CDR3 sequence: CSVDQGGSTGELFF. CDR3 in DNA: TGCAGCGTAGACCAGGGAGGTAGCACCGGGGAGCTGTTTTTT.

This clone has a single count. The chain has TRBV4-2 and TRBJ2-5; D gene unclear. CDR1 is LGHNA, CDR2 YNFKEQ, per germline. The CDR3 is made up of 15 amino acids. Between the trimmed V and J ends, which lost 1 base and 1 base, there was a span of 10 bases. CDR3 coding DNA: TGTGCCAGCAGCCAAGTCTCTAGTGCCCAAGAGACCCAGTACTTC. This sequence encodes CASSQVSSAQETQYF.

In its sample, this clone was seen once. A read error may account for a junction end that differs from germline. This chain's CDR3 is CASSVTHTMGSGELFF. In DNA, the CDR3 is TGTGCCAGCAGCGTAACCCATACTATGGGTTCCGGGGAGCTGTTTTTT. This chain joins TRBV7-3 and TRBJ2-2; D unresolved. The CDR3 spans 16 residues. The germline CDR1 and CDR2 sequences are SGHTA and FQGTGA. Combining the CDR3 with reference TRBV7-3 and TRBJ2-2 gives the whole variable domain GAGVSQTPSNKVTEKGKYVELRCDPISGHTALYWYRQSLGQGPEFLIYFQGTGAADDSGLPNDRFFAVRPEGSVSTLKIQRTERGDSAVYLCASSVTHTMGSGELFFGEGSRLTVL.

The rearrangement links TRBV5-6 to TRBJ1-2; 9 nucleotides align to TRBD1. The CDR3 contains 12 residues. The V gene's germline CDR1 is SGHDT and CDR2 YYEEEE. The V gene end was trimmed by 2 bases and the J gene end by 7 bases; junction bases not matched to a gene: 0. The DNA of the CDR3 is TGTGCCAGCAGCTTACAGGGGGCTGGCTACACCTTC. Amino acids: CASSLQGAGYTF. The whole variable domain, filled in from reference TRBV5-6 and TRBJ1-2, reads DAGVTQSPTHLIKTRGQQVTLRCSPKSGHDTVSWYQQALGQGPQFIFQYYEEEERQRGNFPDRFSGHQFPNYSSELNVNALLLGDSALYLCASSLQGAGYTFGSGTRLTVV.

The DNA of the CDR3 is TGTGTCAGAAGCTCCGGTTTGTGCGATCAAGAGACCCAGTACTTC. It translates to CVRSSGLCDQETQYF. The rearrangement uses TRBV7-5 and TRBJ2-5; TRBD2, the table's D call, was not compared with the DNA. TRBV7-5 is shown as a pseudogene. The CDR3 consists of 15 residues.

This chain joins TRBV9 and TRBJ1-5; 7 bases are shared with TRBD1. V shed 0 bases and J 3 bases; nucleotides not matched to a gene: 3. This CDR3 region has 15 residues. Germline CDR1 reads SGDLS; CDR2 reads YYNGEE. CDR3 loop: CASSVGTGDNQPQHF. In nucleotides, the CDR3 is TGTGCCAGCAGCGTAGGGACAGGAGACAATCAGCCCCAGCATTTT.

In its sample, this clone was seen once. The DNA of the CDR3 is TGTGCCAGCAGCCCCCGACAGGGGTCTAACTATGGCTACACCTTC. As protein: CASSPRQGSNYGYTF. The chain couples TRBV5-4 to TRBJ1-2; 8 bases map to TRBD1. J was trimmed by 0 bases and V by 4 bases; bases with no gene match: 5. Germline V CDR1 and CDR2: SGHNT, YYREEE (reference sequence). The CDR3 runs 15 residues.